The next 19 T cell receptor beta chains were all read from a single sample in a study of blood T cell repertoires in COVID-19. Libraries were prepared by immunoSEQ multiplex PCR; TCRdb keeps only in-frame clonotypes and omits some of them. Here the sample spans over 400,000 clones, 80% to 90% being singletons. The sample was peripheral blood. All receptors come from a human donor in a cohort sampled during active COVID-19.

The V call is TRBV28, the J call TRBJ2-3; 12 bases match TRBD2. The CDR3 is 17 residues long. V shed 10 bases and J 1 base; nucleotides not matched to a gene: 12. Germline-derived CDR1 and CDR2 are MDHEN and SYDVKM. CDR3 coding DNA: TGTGCCACCACTTTGGGGCTAGCGGGAGGGCGCACAGATACGCAGTATTTT. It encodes CATTLGLAGGRTDTQYF.

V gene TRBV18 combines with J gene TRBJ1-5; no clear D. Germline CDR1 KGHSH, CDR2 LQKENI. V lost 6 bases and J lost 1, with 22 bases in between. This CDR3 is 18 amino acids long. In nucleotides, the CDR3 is TGTGCCAGCTCCGAGACCGGGGAGGCTCTTGTCAGCAATCAGCCCCAGCATTTT. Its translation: CASSETGEALVSNQPQHF.

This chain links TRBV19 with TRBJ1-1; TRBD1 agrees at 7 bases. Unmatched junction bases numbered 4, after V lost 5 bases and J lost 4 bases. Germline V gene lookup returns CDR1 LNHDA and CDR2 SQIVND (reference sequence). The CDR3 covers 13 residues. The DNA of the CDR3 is TGTGCCAGTAGTGCACAGGGGCCCACTGAAGCTTTCTTT. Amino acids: CASSAQGPTEAFF.

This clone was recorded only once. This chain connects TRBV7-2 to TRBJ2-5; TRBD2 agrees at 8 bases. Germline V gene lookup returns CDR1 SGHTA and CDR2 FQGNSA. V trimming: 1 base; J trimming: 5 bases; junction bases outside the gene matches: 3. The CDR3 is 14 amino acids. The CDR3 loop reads CASSLGTSSETQYF. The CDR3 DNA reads TGTGCCAGCAGCTTAGGGACTAGCTCGGAGACCCAGTACTTC.

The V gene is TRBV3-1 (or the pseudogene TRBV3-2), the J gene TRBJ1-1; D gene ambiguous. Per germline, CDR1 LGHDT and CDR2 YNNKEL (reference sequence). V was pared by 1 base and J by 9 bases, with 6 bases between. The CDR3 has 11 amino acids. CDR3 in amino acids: CASSQGQKAFF. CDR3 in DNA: TGTGCCAGCAGCCAAGGGCAGAAAGCTTTCTTT.

Here the CDR3 reads CASSSTGYFHEQYF. CDR3 bases: TGTGCCAGCAGTTCGACAGGGTACTTCCACGAGCAGTACTTC. The chain links TRBV6-2 or TRBV6-3 to TRBJ2-7, with 7 positions matching TRBD1. The length of the CDR3 is 14 residues. Germline V gives CDR1 MNHEY, CDR2 SVGEGT. V lost 4 bases, J lost 5 bases, and 8 bases stayed unmatched.

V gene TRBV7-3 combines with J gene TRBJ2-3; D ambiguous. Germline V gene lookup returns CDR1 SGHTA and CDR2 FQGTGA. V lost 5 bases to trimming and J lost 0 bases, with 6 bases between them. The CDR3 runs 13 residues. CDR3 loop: CASSLPSTDTQYF. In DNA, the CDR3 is TGTGCCAGCAGCCTACCTAGCACAGATACGCAGTATTTT.

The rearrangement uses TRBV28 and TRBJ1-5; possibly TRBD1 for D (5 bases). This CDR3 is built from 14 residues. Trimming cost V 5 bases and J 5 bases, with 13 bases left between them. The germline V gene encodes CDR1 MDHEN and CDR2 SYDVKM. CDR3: CASSLHRPDQPQHF. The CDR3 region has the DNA TGTGCCAGCAGTCTACACAGGCCGGATCAGCCCCAGCATTTT.

CDR3 in amino acids: CASSIGNSGGPPETQYF. The CDR3 nucleotides are TGTGCCAGTAGTATAGGTAATAGCGGGGGACCGCCAGAGACCCAGTACTTC. V usage is TRBV19 and J usage is TRBJ2-5; TRBD2 matches at 9 bases. Germline CDR1 and CDR2: LNHDA and SQIVND (reference sequence). Trimming cost V 1 base and J 4 bases; bases outside gene matches: 10. The CDR3 contains 17 residues.

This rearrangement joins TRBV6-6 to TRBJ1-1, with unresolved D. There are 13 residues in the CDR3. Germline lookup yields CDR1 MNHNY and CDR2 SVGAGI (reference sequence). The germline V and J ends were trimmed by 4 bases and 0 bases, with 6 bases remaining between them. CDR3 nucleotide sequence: TGTGCCAGCAGTTCACCTATGAACACTGAAGCTTTCTTT. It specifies CASSSPMNTEAFF.

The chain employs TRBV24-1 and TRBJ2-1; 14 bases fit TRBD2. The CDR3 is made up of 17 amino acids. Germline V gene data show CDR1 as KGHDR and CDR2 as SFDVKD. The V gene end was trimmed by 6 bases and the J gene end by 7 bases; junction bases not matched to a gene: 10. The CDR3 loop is CATSSPGLAGVGNEQFF. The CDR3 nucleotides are TGTGCCACCAGTTCTCCGGGACTAGCGGGAGTTGGGAATGAGCAGTTCTTC.

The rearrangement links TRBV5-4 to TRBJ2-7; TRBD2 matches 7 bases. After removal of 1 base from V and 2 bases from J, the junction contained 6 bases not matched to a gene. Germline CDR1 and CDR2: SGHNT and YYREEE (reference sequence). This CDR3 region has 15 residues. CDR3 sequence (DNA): TGTGCCAGCAGCTTGTCCCGGGACTATGCCTACGAGCAGTACTTC. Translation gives CASSLSRDYAYEQYF.

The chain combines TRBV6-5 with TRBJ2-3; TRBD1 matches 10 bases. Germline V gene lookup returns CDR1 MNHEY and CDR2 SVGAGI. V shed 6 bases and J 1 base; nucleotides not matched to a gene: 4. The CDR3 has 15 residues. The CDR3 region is CASSIGTGGTDTQYF. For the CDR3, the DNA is TGTGCCAGCAGCATCGGGACAGGGGGCACAGATACGCAGTATTTT.

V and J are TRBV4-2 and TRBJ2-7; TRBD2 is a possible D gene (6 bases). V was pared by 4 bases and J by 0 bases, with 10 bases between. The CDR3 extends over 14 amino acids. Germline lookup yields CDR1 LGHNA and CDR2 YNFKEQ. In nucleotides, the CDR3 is TGTGCCAGCAGCCTCCCCGGGAGCTCCTACGAGCAGTACTTC. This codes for CASSLPGSSYEQYF.

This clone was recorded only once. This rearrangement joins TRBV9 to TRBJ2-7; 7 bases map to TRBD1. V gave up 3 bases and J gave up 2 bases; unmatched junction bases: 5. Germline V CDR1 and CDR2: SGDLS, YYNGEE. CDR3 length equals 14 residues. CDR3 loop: CASSETGVTYEQYF. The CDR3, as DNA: TGTGCCAGCAGCGAAACAGGGGTAACCTACGAGCAGTACTTC.

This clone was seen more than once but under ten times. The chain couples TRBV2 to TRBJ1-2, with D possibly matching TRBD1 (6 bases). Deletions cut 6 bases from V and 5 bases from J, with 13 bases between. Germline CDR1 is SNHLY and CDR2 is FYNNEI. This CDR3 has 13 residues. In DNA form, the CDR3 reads TGTGCCAGCAGACGGGACACCGATTATGGCTACACCTTC. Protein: CASRRDTDYGYTF.

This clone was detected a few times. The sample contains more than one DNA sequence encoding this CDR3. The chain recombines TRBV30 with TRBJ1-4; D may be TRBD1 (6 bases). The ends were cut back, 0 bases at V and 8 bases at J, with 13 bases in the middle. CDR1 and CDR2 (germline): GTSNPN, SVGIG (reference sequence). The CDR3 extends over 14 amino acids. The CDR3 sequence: CAWSVGGAGEKLFF. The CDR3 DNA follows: TGTGCCTGGAGTGTAGGGGGGGCTGGAGAAAAACTGTTTTTT.

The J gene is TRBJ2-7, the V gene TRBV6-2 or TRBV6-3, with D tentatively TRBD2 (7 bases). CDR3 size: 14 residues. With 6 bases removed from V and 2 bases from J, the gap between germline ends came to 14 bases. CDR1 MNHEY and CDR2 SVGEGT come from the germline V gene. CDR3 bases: TGTGCCAGCAGCCCCGCGGGGGCCGCCTACGAGCAGTACTTC. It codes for CASSPAGAAYEQYF.

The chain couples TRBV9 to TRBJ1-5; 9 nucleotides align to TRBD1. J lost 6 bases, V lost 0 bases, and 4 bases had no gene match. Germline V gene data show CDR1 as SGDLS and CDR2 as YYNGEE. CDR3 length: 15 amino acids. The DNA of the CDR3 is TGTGCCAGCAGCGTAGCGGGGACAGGGATTCAGCCCCAGCATTTT. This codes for CASSVAGTGIQPQHF.